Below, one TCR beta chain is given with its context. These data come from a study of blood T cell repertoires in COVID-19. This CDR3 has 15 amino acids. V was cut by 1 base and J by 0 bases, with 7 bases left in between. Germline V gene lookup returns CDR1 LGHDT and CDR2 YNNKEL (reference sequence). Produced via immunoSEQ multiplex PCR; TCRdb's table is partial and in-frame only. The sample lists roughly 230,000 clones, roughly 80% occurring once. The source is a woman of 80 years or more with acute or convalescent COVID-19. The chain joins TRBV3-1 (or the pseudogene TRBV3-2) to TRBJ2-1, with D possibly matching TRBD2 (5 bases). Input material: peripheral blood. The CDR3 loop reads CASSQGEGSYNEQFF. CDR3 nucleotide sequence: TGTGCCAGCAGCCAAGGTGAGGGCTCCTACAATGAGCAGTTCTTC.